Below are 17 T cell receptor beta chains sequenced from a single sample in a study of Ad26.COV2.S vaccination and SARS-CoV-2 variants. Using immunoSEQ multiplex PCR, the repertoire was profiled, and TCRdb retains in-frame clones only, with some absent. The table lists approximately 400,000 clones, around 84% of them singletons, with 2.5% to 3.5% in the top ten. Treatment given: approximately 18 received Ad26.COV2.S at low or high dose, single or two shots; a few received placebo; per-sample allocation not given. On day 63 after the first injection, vaccine and placebo recipients gave samples. The sample was peripheral blood, taken in a trial of Ad26.COV2.S vaccine versus placebo. The receptors come from a person aged 18 to 59 who received the Ad26.COV2.S COVID-19 vaccine or a placebo.

The chain is built from TRBV7-8 and TRBJ2-1; D gene ambiguous. CDR3 size: 15 residues. CDR1 and CDR2 from the germline V gene are SGHVS and FQNEAQ. Trimming cost V 1 base and J 5 bases, with 12 bases left between them. Here the CDR3 reads CASSLDLQSDNEQFF. DNA for the CDR3: TGTGCCAGCAGCTTAGACCTACAATCCGACAATGAGCAGTTCTTC.

For the CDR3, the DNA is TGTGCCAGCAGTCCCGGGGAACATCAGCCCCAGCATTTT. Its protein product is CASSPGEHQPQHF. The chain carries TRBV28 and TRBJ1-5; D unresolved. Germline values: CDR1 MDHEN, CDR2 SYDVKM. V lost 5 bases and J 5 bases, leaving 10 bases between the germline ends. This CDR3 has 13 residues.

The chain combines TRBV6-2 or TRBV6-3 with TRBJ1-5; D perhaps matches TRBD1 (5 bases). This CDR3 has 20 residues. V shed 0 bases and J shed 3 bases, with 24 bases lying between them. Germline loops: CDR1 MNHEY, CDR2 SVGEGT. CDR3 residues: CASSYSMTVGDPLHNQPQHF. The CDR3 coding sequence is TGTGCCAGCAGTTACTCGATGACTGTGGGGGACCCACTCCACAATCAGCCCCAGCATTTT.

The rearrangement uses TRBV7-2 and TRBJ2-1; possible D gene TRBD2, 5 bases. Germline CDR1 reads SGHTA; CDR2 reads FQGNSA. The CDR3 is made up of 14 amino acids. Between the trimmed V and J ends, which lost 0 bases and 6 bases, there was a span of 9 bases. The CDR3 region has the DNA TGTGCCAGCAGCTTAGCTTCGGGAACCAATGAGCAGTTCTTC. This codes for CASSLASGTNEQFF.

The rearrangement joins TRBV11-2 to TRBJ2-5; no clear D. V lost 8 bases and J lost 7, with 20 bases in between. Germline V CDR1 and CDR2: SGHAT, FQNNGV. The CDR3 has 14 amino acids. The CDR3 reads CASRSPNGPVTQYF. The CDR3 coding sequence is TGTGCCAGCCGCTCACCCAACGGCCCGGTGACCCAGTACTTC. Complete variable domain (other parts from reference TRBV11-2 and TRBJ2-5): EAGVAQSPRYKIIEKRQSVAFWCNPISGHATLYWYQQILGQGPKLLIQFQNNGVVDDSQLPKDRFSAERLKGVDSTLKIQPAKLEDSAVYLCASRSPNGPVTQYFGPGTRLLVL.

V gene TRBV9 combines with J gene TRBJ2-1; TRBD1 or TRBD2 may be the D gene (5 bases each). Trimming shortened V by 6 bases and J by 1 base, and 17 bases separated the two germline ends. From germline, CDR1 is SGDLS and CDR2 YYNGEE. This CDR3 has 16 residues. CDR3 protein: CASMRGESQSYNEQFF. CDR3 nucleotides: TGTGCCAGCATGAGGGGCGAATCCCAATCCTACAATGAGCAGTTCTTC.

The chain links TRBV7-9 to TRBJ2-2; perhaps TRBD1 as D (6 bases). This CDR3 spans 19 amino acids. Germline V gene lookup returns CDR1 SEHNR and CDR2 FQNEAQ (reference sequence). V was trimmed by 2 bases and J by 1 base, leaving 20 bases between them. DNA of the CDR3: TGTGCCAGCAGCTTAAAGGTTGGGCCCCGGGACAAGAACACCGGGGAGCTGTTTTTT. This sequence encodes CASSLKVGPRDKNTGELFF.

This clone was detected once. The J gene is TRBJ1-2, the V gene TRBV7-9; 9 bases match TRBD1. Germline V gives CDR1 SEHNR, CDR2 FQNEAQ (reference sequence). V was clipped by 3 bases and J by 3 bases; unmatched bases: 2. This CDR3 contains 14 residues. The CDR3 sequence: CASSFDRGDYGYTF. Here the CDR3 DNA reads TGTGCCAGCAGCTTTGACAGGGGGGACTATGGCTACACCTTC.

The chain has TRBV14 and TRBJ2-3; possible D gene TRBD1, 6 bases. The length of the CDR3 is 14 residues. V was trimmed by 5 bases and J by 7 bases, leaving 16 bases between them. Germline lookup yields CDR1 SGHDN and CDR2 FVKESK. CDR3 nucleotides: TGTGCCAGCAGCTTTTTGGGGCAGGGGAATACGCAGTATTTT. This encodes CASSFLGQGNTQYF.

The chain carries TRBV5-6 and TRBJ2-1; TRBD1 matches at 9 bases. The CDR3 contains 13 residues. From germline, CDR1 is SGHDT and CDR2 YYEEEE. Trimming at V came to 1 base and at J to 14 bases, leaving 7 bases not matched to a gene. The CDR3 spells CASSLRDRVGKFF. The CDR3 DNA reads as TGTGCCAGCAGCTTGCGGGACAGGGTTGGAAAGTTCTTC. The full variable domain, in which reference TRBV5-6 and TRBJ2-1 provide the parts outside the CDR3, is DAGVTQSPTHLIKTRGQQVTLRCSPKSGHDTVSWYQQALGQGPQFIFQYYEEEERQRGNFPDRFSGHQFPNYSSELNVNALLLGDSALYLCASSLRDRVGKFFGPGTRLTVL.

This chain links TRBV28 with TRBJ2-1; 7 bases are a match to TRBD1. CDR1 is MDHEN, CDR2 SYDVKM, per germline. The CDR3 sequence is 14 residues long. With V trimmed by 5 bases and J by 7 bases, 8 bases remained unmatched. Here the CDR3 DNA reads TGTGCCAGCAGTACCGGGACAGTGTTGAATGAGCAGTTCTTC. This sequence encodes CASSTGTVLNEQFF.

The J gene is TRBJ2-1, the V gene TRBV29-1; 8 nucleotides match TRBD1. The V gene's germline CDR1 is SQVTM and CDR2 ANQGSEA. The CDR3 runs 12 residues. The CDR3: CSDTGTGNEQFF. Written as DNA, the CDR3 is TGCAGTGATACCGGGACAGGCAATGAGCAGTTCTTC.

The genes are TRBV29-1 and TRBJ2-7, with D uncertain. V was trimmed by 6 bases and J by 0 bases, leaving 15 bases between them. The CDR3 is 14 residues long. CDR1 and CDR2 from the germline V gene are SQVTM and ANQGSEA. CDR3 sequence: CSVRKTPSSYEQYF. The DNA for the CDR3 is TGCAGCGTAAGAAAGACACCGAGCTCCTACGAGCAGTACTTC.

Points on this clone: A read error is likely here: a far larger clone is one base away. This chain links TRBV28 with TRBJ1-1; possible D gene TRBD1, 5 bases. Trimming took off 3 bases at V and 1 base at J, with 6 bases between the two ends. The germline CDR1 and CDR2 sequences are MDHEN and SYDVKM. This CDR3 spans 13 amino acids. The CDR3 is CASSFRENTEAFF. The DNA for the CDR3 is TGTGCCAGCAGTTTCAGGGAGAACACTGAAGCTTTCTTT.

In its sample, this clone was seen once. The chain carries TRBV15 and TRBJ2-7; unclear D gene. The CDR3 consists of 16 residues. The germline V gene has CDR1 LNHNV and CDR2 YYDKDF (reference sequence). V gave up 3 bases and J gave up 0 bases, with 15 bases separating them. CDR3 protein: CATSSGSSAYSYEQYF. In DNA, the CDR3 is TGTGCCACCAGCAGTGGAAGTAGTGCCTACTCCTACGAGCAGTACTTC.

The gene calls are TRBV11-3 and TRBJ2-7, with 13 bases that match TRBD2. This CDR3 has 19 residues. Germline CDR1 is SGHNT and CDR2 is YENEEA. V shed 5 bases, J shed 2 bases, and the junction held 15 bases outside the gene matches. CDR3 region: CASSHRALGLAGKTYEQYF. The CDR3 DNA reads as TGTGCCAGCAGCCACAGGGCCCTGGGACTAGCGGGGAAAACCTACGAGCAGTACTTC.

CDR3 in amino acids: CASSPLGSPLHF. The CDR3 nucleotides are TGTGCCAGCAGCCCCCTAGGTTCACCCCTCCACTTT. This sequence joins TRBV7-2 and TRBJ1-6; D is ambiguous. Trimming shortened V by 5 bases and J by 9 bases, and 8 bases separated the two germline ends. Germline V gene data show CDR1 as SGHTA and CDR2 as FQGNSA. CDR3 length: 12 residues.